The following is a T cell receptor beta chain sequence with its context. Germline lookup yields CDR1 SGHDT and CDR2 YYEEEE. This CDR3 spans 13 amino acids. The V end lost 3 bases, the J end lost 4 bases, and 10 bases lay between the germline ends. The data originate from a study of blood T cell repertoires in COVID-19. Study-wide background: There were acute and convalescent COVID-19 samples, and they came from the United States, Italy and Spain. Nucleic acid was either cDNA or gDNA, and it came from T cells, B-cell-depleted T cells, or PBMCs.

In the original workflow: The assay estimated nucleated cells by amplifying reference gene primers. Sequencing was performed with immunoSEQ multiplex PCR; in TCRdb, only in-frame clones are kept and a portion is missing. D and trimming come from the DNA, and the V and J calls and clone size come from that table. The sample has around 130,000 clones; around 84% are singletons. This sequence was found in a woman of 80 years or more with acute or convalescent COVID-19. The chain has TRBV5-6 and TRBJ1-2; tentative D call: TRBD1 (5 bases). The sample consisted of peripheral blood. CDR3 coding DNA: TGTGCCAGCAGCTATGGAGGGACCTATGGCTACACCTTC. It yields the protein CASSYGGTYGYTF.